The sample holds many counts of the clone carrying this TCR beta chain. The entry originates in a study of T cells after yellow fever vaccination. A single record per CDR3 protein comes from TCRdb applying MiXCR to the 5' RACE reads. Of about 350,000 distinct CDR3 sequences detected, roughly 8.6% appear once; the ten largest clones hold around 17%. The CDR3 is 16 amino acids. The ends were cut back, 2 bases at V and 11 bases at J, with 22 bases in the middle. This chain joins TRBV12-3 or TRBV12-4 and TRBJ2-1; the D call may be TRBD1 or TRBD2 (5 bases each). The input for sequencing was PBMCs, taken approximately 40 days after the first yellow fever vaccination. The TCR comes from a man in his late teens or twenties who received the YFV17D yellow fever vaccine. The CDR3 here is CASSLWDATYNPKQFF. The DNA of the CDR3 is TGTGCCAGCAGTTTATGGGACGCTACGTACAACCCCAAGCAGTTCTTC.